The clone carrying this TCR beta chain was counted many times. As yet, its antigen is unknown. The data belong to a study of CD8 T cells in ankylosing spondylitis. Study-wide findings and caveats: A motif in TCR beta, a set of under ten highly homologous variants, appeared characteristic of ankylosing spondylitis blood.

Libraries of TCR beta came from quantitative 5'-RACE with molecular barcodes. TCRdb re-derived calls from the 5' RACE reads in MiXCR, one entry per CDR3 protein. The repertoire holds 300,000 to 350,000 distinct CDR3 sequences, with around 10% as singletons. The CDR3 covers 13 residues. Unmatched junction bases numbered 10, after V lost 3 bases and J lost 13 bases. Germline CDR1 LNHNV, CDR2 YYDKDF (reference sequence). V usage is TRBV15 and J usage is TRBJ1-1; the match to TRBD1 covers 8 bases. This receptor was taken from a female donor with ankylosing spondylitis or in good health (not recorded which). Input material: blood, either unsorted or a sorted T cell fraction (not recorded which). The DNA for the CDR3 is TGTGCCACCAGCAGCGCACAGGGGGAAGAGGATTTCTTT. This translates into CATSSAQGEEDFF.